The text below deals with one TCR beta chain. The antigen this receptor binds is unknown. No base quality values were provided; no much bigger clone lies one nucleotide off. The collaborating institutions used their own protocols to collect whole blood in K2EDTA tubes. For TCRbeta analysis, collaborators shipped samples in one of three forms: frozen whole blood, isolated PBMCs, or DNA extracted from either of those sample types. Looking up the germline V gene yields CDR1 SGDLS and CDR2 YYNGEE. V is reduced by 6 bases and J by 5 bases, leaving a spacing of 17 bases between them. The CDR3 holds 15 amino acids from the cysteine to the phenylalanine. Only CDR3 DNA is held: 45 bases, read in frame from base 1. The data are from a study of blood T cell repertoires in COVID-19 (dated by TCRdb to 2019 to 2021). Regarding the study in general: Collaborator samples came from the United States, Italy and Spain and covered acute and convalescent phases of COVID-19. A freely available public database, intended as a resource for researchers studying the immune response to SARS-CoV-2, is where the repertoires were released. HLA class I and class II types, where available, came from metadata supplied by the sample provider rather than from assay-based typing. Samples were obtained from the ongoing ImmuneRACE study (first 160 participants) and from 950 to 1,500 subjects provided by 6 global collaborators. The material from the prospective study consisted of cDNA or gDNA derived from T cells, B-cell-depleted T cells, or PBMCs. The dataset comprised deeply sampled blood TCRbeta repertoires from subjects exposed to, actively infected with, or recovered from COVID-19. A de-identified subject ID, COVID-19 status, age in years and sex were almost always included in the sample metadata. What the work shows at the level of the full study, not this receptor alone: The amount of clinical and demographic metadata varied by source and participant and was provided uncurated.

The immunoSEQ Assay, a bias-controlled multiplex PCR, was used to amplify TCRbeta CDR3 regions from genomic DNA. Per the authors' processing: Within the assay, amplification of reference gene primers was used to estimate how many nucleated cells each sample contained. To quantify the absolute abundance of each unique TCRbeta CDR3 rearrangement, sequence reads were collapsed and filtered. Productive Simpson clonality was computed per sample as the square root of Simpson's diversity index over productive rearrangements. Sourced from immuneACCESS, this table was stored by TCRdb with only in-frame sequences that have V and J called. A share of the clones is absent; for the studies checked, an unresolved V gene accounts for under half, and the remainder has no known explanation. D and trimming were read from the DNA, whereas the V and J calls and clone size are those reported in that table. The sample records 170,000 or so clones, about 79% of which are singletons. The ten largest clones add up to approximately 27% of the sample.

Material for sequencing was peripheral blood. The chain was built from TRBV9 and TRBJ2-2; TRBD2 could be the D gene, as 7 bases match. This clonotype was obtained from a woman aged 65 to 85 with acute or convalescent COVID-19. The sequence in DNA is TGTGCCAGCACCTGGGGAGGGACAAAAACCGGGGAGCTGTTTTTT. Protein translation: CASTWGGTKTGELFF.